These 15 T cell receptor beta chains were sequenced from one sample in a study of blood T cell repertoires in COVID-19. Clones were sequenced by immunoSEQ multiplex PCR, and TCRdb holds only the in-frame ones, with some missing. The sample has 120,000 to 150,000 clones, about 92% seen once; the top ten hold around 1.5%. The sequenced sample was peripheral blood. Source of these receptors: a human donor in a cohort sampled during active COVID-19.

The chain has TRBV2 and TRBJ1-2; D gene unclear. CDR3 size: 13 residues. Germline values: CDR1 SNHLY, CDR2 FYNNEI. V was clipped by 6 bases and J by 7 bases, with 15 bases between them. The CDR3 sequence is CASSTERQVGYTF. The CDR3 nucleotides are TGTGCCAGCAGCACAGAACGGCAGGTTGGCTACACCTTC.

This chain connects TRBV4-2 to TRBJ2-3; 8 bases align to TRBD2. J gave up 1 base and V 0 bases, and 9 bases lay outside the gene matches. The V gene's germline CDR1 is LGHNA and CDR2 YNFKEQ. The CDR3 is made up of 18 amino acids. The CDR3 DNA is TGTGCCAGCAGCCAAGAGACGGGGGGGCGAATTGGCACAGATACGCAGTATTTT. Protein: CASSQETGGRIGTDTQYF.

With respect to this clone: The germline gene is not matched at one end of the junction; a read error may be the cause. This chain links TRBV7-3 with TRBJ2-3; 8 bases are a match to TRBD2. The CDR3 covers 15 residues. Looked up from germline, CDR1 is SGHTA and CDR2 is FQGTGA. The DNA of the CDR3 is TGTGCCAGCAGCGTAACTAGCGGTAGCACAGATACGCAGTATTTT. This sequence encodes CASSVTSGSTDTQYF.

The gene calls are TRBV29-1 and TRBJ1-2; TRBD1 agrees at 9 bases. This CDR3 is 13 amino acids long. With V trimmed by 6 bases and J by 6 bases, 8 bases remained unmatched. The germline V gene has CDR1 SQVTM and CDR2 ANQGSEA. The CDR3 sequence is CSVRQGVRDGYTF. The DNA of the CDR3 is TGCAGCGTCCGACAGGGGGTAAGGGATGGCTACACCTTC.

The chain has TRBV5-4 and TRBJ2-1; 10 nucleotides align to TRBD2. The CDR3 is made up of 14 amino acids. Germline loops: CDR1 SGHNT, CDR2 YYREEE (reference sequence). Trimming at V came to 10 bases and at J to 7 bases, leaving 11 bases not matched to a gene. The CDR3 DNA reads TGTGCCTTAAGACAGCGGGGGGGCGAGAATGAGCAGTTCTTC. Its protein product is CALRQRGGENEQFF.

This sequence joins TRBV29-1 and TRBJ1-1, with TRBD1 identical over 9 bases. Looked up from germline, CDR1 is SQVTM and CDR2 is ANQGSEA. The V segment lost 6 bases and the J segment 4 bases; nucleotides outside the gene matches: 6. This CDR3 is 13 amino acids long. The CDR3 bases are TGCAGCGTGGGATCGACAGGGGGCACTGAAGCTTTCTTT. As protein: CSVGSTGGTEAFF.

The chain joins TRBV5-4 to TRBJ2-5; 7 positions agree with TRBD2. This CDR3 comprises 14 residues. Germline lookup yields CDR1 SGHNT and CDR2 YYREEE (reference sequence). V shed 0 bases, J shed 5 bases, and the junction held 4 bases outside the gene matches. The CDR3 reads CASSLVGEGETQYF. The CDR3 region has the DNA TGTGCCAGCAGCTTGGTAGGGGAGGGTGAGACCCAGTACTTC. Together with reference TRBV5-4 and TRBJ2-5, the CDR3 gives the full variable domain: ETGVTQSPTHLIKTRGQQVTLRCSSQSGHNTVSWYQQALGQGPQFIFQYYREEENGRGNFPPRFSGLQFPNYSSELNVNALELDDSALYLCASSLVGEGETQYFGPGTRLLVL.

This clone came up a few times. The CDR3 region is CASSYDRETSNGYTF. The CDR3, as DNA: TGTGCCAGCAGTTACGACAGGGAGACATCAAATGGCTACACCTTC. The chain recombines TRBV6-5 with TRBJ1-2; TRBD1 agrees at 7 bases. This CDR3 has 15 residues. The V gene end was trimmed by 2 bases and the J gene end by 6 bases; junction bases not matched to a gene: 9. Germline assignment: CDR1 MNHEY and CDR2 SVGAGI.

The rearrangement joins TRBV5-6 to TRBJ1-4; D not certain. Trimming cost V 4 bases and J 17 bases, with 15 bases left between them. Germline V lookup: CDR1 SGHDT, CDR2 YYEEEE. The CDR3 runs 11 residues. CDR3 sequence reads: CASSRLPTVFF. DNA for the CDR3: TGTGCCAGCAGCCGACTCCCGACTGTTTTTTTT. Using reference TRBV5-6 and TRBJ1-4 for the parts outside the CDR3, the full variable domain is DAGVTQSPTHLIKTRGQQVTLRCSPKSGHDTVSWYQQALGQGPQFIFQYYEEEERQRGNFPDRFSGHQFPNYSSELNVNALLLGDSALYLCASSRLPTVFFGSGTQLSVL.

The chain joins TRBV6-6 to TRBJ1-5; TRBD1 matches at 7 bases. The J segment lost 0 bases and the V segment lost 8 bases, leaving 10 bases of the junction unmatched. In germline, CDR1 is MNHNY, CDR2 SVGAGI (reference sequence). CDR3 length: 16 amino acids. CDR3 sequence reads: CASGMRQGYSNQPQHF. For the CDR3, the DNA is TGTGCCAGCGGGATGCGACAGGGCTATAGCAATCAGCCCCAGCATTTT.

This chain joins TRBV11-2 and TRBJ2-7; the match to TRBD1 covers 9 bases. In germline, CDR1 is SGHAT, CDR2 FQNNGV. Germline trimming cut 3 bases from V and 2 bases from J; bases unmatched to any gene: 5. The CDR3 consists of 15 residues. The CDR3 loop is CASSLRTGETYEQYF. The CDR3, as DNA: TGTGCCAGCAGCTTGAGGACAGGGGAGACCTACGAGCAGTACTTC.

This rearrangement joins TRBV2 to TRBJ2-1; 9 nucleotides agree with TRBD1. The V and J ends lost 10 bases and 4 bases, in that order; junction bases with no gene match: 8. The germline V gene has CDR1 SNHLY and CDR2 FYNNEI. CDR3 length: 14 residues. CDR3 in amino acids: CAMTEGTGYNEQFF. As DNA, the CDR3 is TGTGCCATGACGGAGGGGACAGGGTACAATGAGCAGTTCTTC. The whole variable domain, filled in from reference TRBV2 and TRBJ2-1, reads EPEVTQTPSHQVTQMGQEVILRCVPISNHLYFYWYRQILGQKVEFLVSFYNNEISEKSEIFDDQFSVERPDGSNFTLKIRSTKLEDSAMYFCAMTEGTGYNEQFFGPGTRLTVL.

The DNA of the CDR3 is TGTGCCACCAGCAGAGAGTTCCCGGTTGGGGGGTACGAGCAGTACTTC. Amino acids: CATSREFPVGGYEQYF. The genes are TRBV15 and TRBJ2-7; D is perhaps TRBD2 (6 bases). V was clipped by 0 bases and J by 4 bases, with 16 bases between them. CDR3 length equals 16 residues. The germline V gene has CDR1 LNHNV and CDR2 YYDKDF (reference sequence).

This clone was detected once. The chain links TRBV21-1 to TRBJ2-2; TRBD1 is the table's D call, not checked against the DNA. TRBV21-1 has pseudogene status. The CDR3 has 17 amino acids. CDR3 sequence: CASSPGAGYGNTGELFF. The CDR3 DNA sequence: TGTGCCAGCAGCCCAGGGGCAGGGTACGGGAACACCGGGGAGCTGTTTTTT.

The V and J genes are TRBV3-1 (or the pseudogene TRBV3-2) and TRBJ2-7, with D maybe TRBD2 (6 bases). Between the trimmed V and J ends, which lost 1 base and 2 bases, there was a span of 12 bases. This CDR3 has 15 amino acids. Germline CDR1 and CDR2: LGHDT and YNNKEL (reference sequence). CDR3 region: CASSQGPDYTYEQYF. CDR3 nucleotides: TGTGCCAGCAGCCAAGGTCCGGACTATACCTACGAGCAGTACTTC.